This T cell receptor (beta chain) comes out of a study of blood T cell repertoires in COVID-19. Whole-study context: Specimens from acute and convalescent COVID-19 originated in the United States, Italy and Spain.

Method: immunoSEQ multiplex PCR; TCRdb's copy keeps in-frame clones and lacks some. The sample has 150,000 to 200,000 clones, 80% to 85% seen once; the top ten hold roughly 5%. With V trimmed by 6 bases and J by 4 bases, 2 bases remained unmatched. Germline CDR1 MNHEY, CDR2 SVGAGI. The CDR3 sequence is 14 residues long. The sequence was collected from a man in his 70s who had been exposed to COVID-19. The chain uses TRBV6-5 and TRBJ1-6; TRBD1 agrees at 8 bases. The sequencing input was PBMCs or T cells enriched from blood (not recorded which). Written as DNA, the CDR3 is TGTGCCAGCAGAACAGGGGGATATAATTCACCCCTCCACTTT. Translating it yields CASRTGGYNSPLHF.